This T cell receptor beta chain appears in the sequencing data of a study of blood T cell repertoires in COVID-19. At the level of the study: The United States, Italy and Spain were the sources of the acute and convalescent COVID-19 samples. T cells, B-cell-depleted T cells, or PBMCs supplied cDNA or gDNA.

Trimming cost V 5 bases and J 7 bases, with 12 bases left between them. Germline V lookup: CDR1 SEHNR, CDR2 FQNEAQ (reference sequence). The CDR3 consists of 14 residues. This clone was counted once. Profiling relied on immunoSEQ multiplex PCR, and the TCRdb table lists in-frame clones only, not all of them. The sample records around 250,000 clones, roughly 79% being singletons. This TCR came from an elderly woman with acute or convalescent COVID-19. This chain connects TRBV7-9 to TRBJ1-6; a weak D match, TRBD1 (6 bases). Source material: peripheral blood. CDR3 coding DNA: TGTGCCAGCAGCCCCACAGGGTACAATTCACCCCTCCACTTT. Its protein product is CASSPTGYNSPLHF.